Below are 10 T cell receptor beta chains sequenced from a single sample in a study of response to subunit inactivated influenza vaccine listed by TCRdb under 2018. The library was prepared using RT-PCR. Data came from an Illumina HiSeq 2500. TCRdb reprocessing: public reads trimmed at Q25 with fastp, clones called with MiXCR, in-frame beta chains kept. Under each unique CDR3 protein, matching rows form one entry showing the most common genes and DNA. Present in this sample are a few hundred thousand distinct CDR3 sequences, 9.5% to 15% of which were seen just once. The top ten constitute approximately 8.3% of the sample. Source: non-naive T cells sorted from PBMCs, taken 14 to 15 days before vaccination. The sample's cell subset or site label, in plain terms: memory T cell fraction. Receptor source: a man between 50 and 59 years old who received an inactivated influenza vaccine. Donor details come from another sample of the same person, matched by shared clones.

This rearrangement joins TRBV18 to TRBJ2-3; no clear D. This CDR3 has 16 residues. Germline V gives CDR1 KGHSH, CDR2 LQKENI. Trimming shortened V by 0 bases and J by 2 bases, and 12 bases separated the two germline ends. The CDR3 loop reads CASSPPMGTYTDTQYF. The CDR3 DNA is TGTGCCAGCTCACCACCGATGGGAACTTACACAGATACGCAGTATTTT.

In this sample, this clonotype turned up a few times. This chain joins TRBV12-3 or TRBV12-4 and TRBJ2-1; D assignment may be TRBD1 or TRBD2 (5 bases each). CDR3 length: 14 amino acids. Trimming pared 3 bases from V and 5 bases from J, leaving 11 bases between. The CDR3, as DNA: TGTGCCAGCAGTTTCGGGACCACTAACAATGAGCAGTTCTTC. Encoded protein: CASSFGTTNNEQFF.

At least ten counts were recorded for this clonotype. The V call is TRBV14, the J call TRBJ2-1; weak D call: TRBD2 (5 bases). The CDR3 extends over 14 amino acids. Between the trimmed V and J ends, which lost 4 bases and 4 bases, there was a span of 11 bases. Germline CDR1 SGHDN, CDR2 FVKESK. The CDR3 coding sequence is TGTGCCAGCAGCCCCCAACGGGGATACAATGAGCAGTTCTTC. Translating gives CASSPQRGYNEQFF.

The J gene is TRBJ2-5, the V gene TRBV5-6; D is ambiguous. The V gene lost 3 bases and the J gene lost 10 bases, with 19 bases spanning the gap. Germline CDR1 is SGHDT and CDR2 is YYEEEE. This CDR3 comprises 14 residues. CDR3 residues: CASSSSVLWGIQYF. The CDR3 DNA reads TGTGCCAGCAGCTCATCGGTCCTATGGGGTATCCAGTACTTC.

This clonotype has at least ten counts. J is TRBJ1-1 and V is TRBV29-1; D perhaps matches TRBD1 (5 bases). Looked up from germline, CDR1 is SQVTM and CDR2 is ANQGSEA. CDR3 length: 15 residues. The germline V and J ends were trimmed by 2 bases and 3 bases, with 16 bases remaining between them. The DNA of the CDR3 is TGCAGCGTTGAATTCGAGGCCACGGGGGACACTGAAGCTTTCTTT. Amino acid sequence: CSVEFEATGDTEAFF. The full variable domain, with the rest looked up from reference TRBV29-1 and TRBJ1-1, is SAVISQKPSRDICQRGTSLTIQCQVDSQVTMMFWYRQQPGQSLTLIATANQGSEATYESGFVIDKFPISRPNLTFSTLTVSNMSPEDSSIYLCSVEFEATGDTEAFFGQGTRLTVV.

This clonotype was recorded a few times. The V and J genes are TRBV10-3 and TRBJ2-6; D is undetermined. CDR3 length equals 14 residues. The ends were cut back, 9 bases at V and 2 bases at J, with 11 bases in the middle. Germline V gene data show CDR1 as ENHRY and CDR2 as SYGVKD. The DNA of the CDR3 is TGTGCCATTCTCCTGGGTGCTGGGGCCAACGTCCTGACTTTC. It codes for CAILLGAGANVLTF.

This clonotype was recorded at least ten times. This sequence joins TRBV6-2 or TRBV6-3 and TRBJ2-3; 8 nucleotides line up with TRBD1. The J segment lost 2 bases and the V segment lost 6 bases, leaving 13 bases of the junction unmatched. Germline loops: CDR1 MNHEY, CDR2 SVGEGT. CDR3 length equals 17 residues. Here the CDR3 reads CASSGQGGFGFTDTQYF. The CDR3 region has the DNA TGTGCCAGCAGCGGACAGGGTGGATTCGGCTTCACAGATACGCAGTATTTT.

The rearrangement links TRBV7-8 to TRBJ2-3, with 10 nucleotides matching TRBD2. With 5 bases clipped from V and 2 bases from J, the junction kept 4 bases outside the gene matches. This CDR3 has 15 amino acids. Looked up from germline, CDR1 is SGHVS and CDR2 is FQNEAQ. In DNA form, the CDR3 reads TGTGCCAGCAGCAAAGCGGGAGGGAACACAGATACGCAGTATTTT. Translated, it gives CASSKAGGNTDTQYF.

This clonotype was seen only a few times. This chain connects TRBV12-3 or TRBV12-4 to TRBJ2-1; D perhaps matches TRBD2 (5 bases). The CDR3 has 13 residues. V was pared by 4 bases and J by 8 bases, with 12 bases between. The CDR3 sequence is CASSSTYSDEQFF. The CDR3 DNA sequence: TGTGCCAGCAGTTCGACTTATAGCGATGAGCAGTTCTTC.

This clonotype was found many times. As DNA, the CDR3 is TGTGCCAGCAGTCCTCAAAACCGAGTTAGGCATGGCTACACCTTC. This encodes CASSPQNRVRHGYTF. The rearrangement links TRBV28 to TRBJ1-2; no definite D call. Per the germline V gene, CDR1 is MDHEN and CDR2 is SYDVKM. Trimming cost V 5 bases and J 6 bases, with 19 bases left between them. This CDR3 is 15 amino acids long.